The 32 T cell receptor beta chains given below trace back to one sample, sequenced in a study of cytomegalovirus exposure and HLA in healthy donors. Primers included in the PCR were 60 Vbeta and 13 Jbeta primers. Assay used: immunoSEQ multiplex PCR; TCRdb lists only in-frame clones, some missing. The sample lists some 100,000 clones, about 72% occurring once. The specimen was PBMCs. These receptors originate from a man aged 50 to 60 in good health and CMV-seropositive.

V gene TRBV19 combines with J gene TRBJ1-1; TRBD1 matches at 10 bases. The CDR3 extends over 14 amino acids. V shed 6 bases and J 10 bases; nucleotides not matched to a gene: 11. Germline V gives CDR1 LNHDA, CDR2 SQIVND (reference sequence). The CDR3 DNA follows: TGTGCCAGTAGATACCGGGACAGGGGATTAAGAGCTTTCTTT. Amino acid sequence: CASRYRDRGLRAFF.

The chain carries TRBV6-6 and TRBJ2-5; possibly TRBD2 for D (5 bases). CDR1 and CDR2 (germline): MNHNY, SVGAGI (reference sequence). The length of the CDR3 is 16 residues. V was shortened by 5 bases and J by 0 bases, with 16 bases between the two germline ends. The CDR3 DNA is TGTGCCAGCAGTCAGTTCCCGGAGGTGTACCAAGAGACCCAGTACTTC. It specifies CASSQFPEVYQETQYF.

This chain links TRBV10-3 with TRBJ2-7; perhaps TRBD2 as D (6 bases). Trimming removed 3 bases at V and 2 bases at J, with 14 bases between. This CDR3 region has 15 residues. CDR1 is ENHRY, CDR2 SYGVKD, per germline. The CDR3 is CAISEGGMVPYEQYF. CDR3 sequence (DNA): TGTGCCATCAGTGAAGGCGGGATGGTCCCCTACGAGCAGTACTTC.

The chain couples TRBV18 to TRBJ2-4; D not resolved. The CDR3 runs to 17 residues. The germline CDR1 and CDR2 sequences are KGHSH and LQKENI. Trimming left V 3 bases short and J 1 base short, with 16 bases between. CDR3 loop: CASSPTSAYFAKNIQYF. In DNA, the CDR3 is TGTGCCAGCTCACCTACGAGCGCTTACTTTGCCAAAAACATTCAGTACTTC.

The V gene is TRBV10-3, the J gene TRBJ2-6; 8 positions agree with TRBD2. The V segment lost 8 bases and the J segment 0 bases; nucleotides outside the gene matches: 6. This CDR3 is built from 16 residues. Germline loops: CDR1 ENHRY, CDR2 SYGVKD. CDR3 loop: CAIAGGHDSGANVLTF. The CDR3 region has the DNA TGTGCCATCGCGGGGGGCCATGACTCTGGGGCCAACGTCCTGACTTTC.

The CDR3 DNA follows: TGTGCCAGCAGCCCAGGTTGGGGCGGGGGAGATTACAATGAGCAGTTCTTC. Residues: CASSPGWGGGDYNEQFF. This chain links TRBV7-9 with TRBJ2-1; 7 bases are shared with TRBD2. CDR3 length: 17 amino acids. Germline assignment: CDR1 SEHNR and CDR2 FQNEAQ (reference sequence). V gave up 5 bases and J gave up 4 bases; unmatched junction bases: 14.

The V and J genes are TRBV14 and TRBJ1-2; TRBD1 matches at 8 bases. The CDR3 totals 12 residues. The J segment lost 7 bases and the V segment lost 4 bases, leaving 2 bases of the junction unmatched. CDR1 and CDR2 from the germline V gene are SGHDN and FVKESK. CDR3 coding DNA: TGTGCCAGCAGCCCAGGGGGCTTTGGCTACACCTTC. This codes for CASSPGGFGYTF.

The chain has TRBV11-2 and TRBJ2-1, with D perhaps TRBD1 (5 bases). CDR1 SGHAT and CDR2 FQNNGV come from the germline V gene. Between the trimmed V and J ends, which lost 1 base and 8 bases, there was a span of 15 bases. The CDR3 runs 15 residues. The CDR3 sequence: CASSLAFYTGHEQFF. The CDR3 DNA follows: TGTGCCAGCAGCTTAGCCTTTTACACAGGCCATGAGCAGTTCTTC.

The gene calls are TRBV19 and TRBJ1-1, with TRBD1 identical over 11 bases. With 10 bases clipped from V and 3 bases from J, the junction kept 10 bases outside the gene matches. Germline CDR1 LNHDA, CDR2 SQIVND (reference sequence). The length of the CDR3 is 15 residues. The CDR3 loop reads CATGTGGGLDTEAFF. The CDR3 DNA follows: TGTGCCACCGGGACAGGGGGGGGTTTGGACACTGAAGCTTTCTTT. Complete variable domain (other parts from reference TRBV19 and TRBJ1-1): DGGITQSPKYLFRKEGQNVTLSCEQNLNHDAMYWYRQDPGQGLRLIYYSQIVNDFQKGDIAEGYSVSREKKESFPLTVTSAQKNPTAFYLCATGTGGGLDTEAFFGQGTRLTVV.

This sequence joins TRBV6-1 and TRBJ2-7; 9 bases line up with TRBD2. The CDR3 runs to 16 residues. Per germline, CDR1 MNHNS and CDR2 SASEGT. Losses at the gene ends were 4 bases for V and 5 bases for J; bases not matched to a gene: 12. In DNA form, the CDR3 reads TGTGCCAGCAGTGGGCGGGGAGCGGGAGGTGTCCACGAGCAGTACTTC. It is translated as CASSGRGAGGVHEQYF.

The rearrangement links TRBV7-2 to TRBJ1-1, with 8 bases that match TRBD1. V shed 8 bases and J 2 bases; nucleotides not matched to a gene: 13. CDR3 length equals 16 residues. Germline values: CDR1 SGHTA, CDR2 FQGNSA. The DNA of the CDR3 is TGTGCCAGCCGACCACAGGGGGGAGGGGGAAACACTGAAGCTTTCTTT. Translated: CASRPQGGGGNTEAFF. The variable domain in full, completed from reference TRBV7-2 and TRBJ1-1, reads GAGVSQSPSNKVTEKGKDVELRCDPISGHTALYWYRQSLGQGLEFLIYFQGNSAPDKSGLPSDRFSAERTGGSVSTLTIQRTQQEDSAVYLCASRPQGGGGNTEAFFGQGTRLTVV.

J is TRBJ1-4 and V is TRBV15; 9 nucleotides agree with TRBD1. This CDR3 region has 16 residues. The germline gives CDR1 LNHNV, CDR2 YYDKDF (reference sequence). J was trimmed by 8 bases and V by 7 bases; bases with no gene match: 14. The chain's CDR3 is CATTSRKQGAREKLFF. The CDR3 region has the DNA TGTGCCACCACGTCCCGCAAACAGGGGGCGAGGGAAAAACTGTTTTTT.

This clone has a handful of counts. This chain connects TRBV6-5 to TRBJ2-5; TRBD1 agrees at 12 bases. CDR1 is MNHEY, CDR2 SVGAGI, per germline. The length of the CDR3 is 15 residues. The V gene end was trimmed by 6 bases and the J gene end by 4 bases; junction bases not matched to a gene: 6. The CDR3 DNA reads TGTGCCAGCAGGGGGGGACAGGGGGCGCGAGAGACCCAGTACTTC. The encoded protein is CASRGGQGARETQYF.

The chain joins TRBV2 to TRBJ2-1, with D possibly being TRBD1 (6 bases). From germline, CDR1 is SNHLY and CDR2 FYNNEI. With 4 bases removed from V and 0 bases from J, the gap between germline ends came to 13 bases. The CDR3 has 16 residues. This CDR3 is CASSGRDTSSYNEQFF. CDR3 nucleotide sequence: TGTGCCAGCAGTGGCCGGGACACAAGCTCCTACAATGAGCAGTTCTTC. The full variable domain, with the rest looked up from reference TRBV2 and TRBJ2-1, is EPEVTQTPSHQVTQMGQEVILRCVPISNHLYFYWYRQILGQKVEFLVSFYNNEISEKSEIFDDQFSVERPDGSNFTLKIRSTKLEDSAMYFCASSGRDTSSYNEQFFGPGTRLTVL.

This chain connects TRBV10-3 to TRBJ2-7; the D is unclear. CDR1 is ENHRY, CDR2 SYGVKD, per germline. V was pared by 3 bases and J by 2 bases, with 11 bases between. The CDR3 spans 14 residues. This chain's CDR3 is CAISESGPAYEQYF. The CDR3 DNA reads as TGTGCCATCAGTGAATCTGGGCCCGCCTACGAGCAGTACTTC.

The sample holds a few counts of this clone. The V and J genes are TRBV10-2 and TRBJ2-3, with TRBD2 identical over 10 bases. Germline assignment: CDR1 WSHSY and CDR2 SAAADI. CDR3 size: 14 residues. With 8 bases clipped from V and 7 bases from J, the junction kept 9 bases outside the gene matches. The DNA of the CDR3 is TGCGCCAGCTCCACCGGGACTAGCGCAAATACGCAGTATTTT. Protein sequence: CASSTGTSANTQYF.

This clone was detected once. J is TRBJ2-5 and V is TRBV5-1; a weak D match, TRBD1 (5 bases). The better agreement between TRBJ2-7 and the DNA end casts doubt on the J call. The length of the CDR3 is 15 residues. Per the germline V gene, CDR1 is SGHRS and CDR2 is YFSETQ. The CDR3 DNA sequence: TGCGCCAGCAGCTTAACGTCAGGGATTAACTACGAGCAGTACTTC. Translation gives CASSLTSGINYEQYF.

This chain uses TRBV19 with TRBJ2-2; 10 nucleotides agree with TRBD1. CDR1 LNHDA and CDR2 SQIVND come from the germline V gene (reference sequence). The CDR3 contains 17 residues. J was trimmed by 3 bases and V by 4 bases; bases with no gene match: 8. CDR3 sequence reads: CASSTRPGQGYTGELFF. The CDR3 bases are TGTGCCAGTAGTACCCGCCCGGGACAGGGGTACACCGGGGAGCTGTTTTTT.

V gene TRBV2 combines with J gene TRBJ2-3, with 8 bases identical to TRBD2. The junction had 7 bases not matched to a gene; V was cut back by 6 bases and J by 5 bases. There are 14 residues in the CDR3. CDR1 is SNHLY and CDR2 is FYNNEI in the germline V gene. CDR3 nucleotides: TGTGCCAGCAGCTTAGCGGGGTGGAGAGATACGCAGTATTTT. Translated, it gives CASSLAGWRDTQYF.

The rearrangement uses TRBV11-2 and TRBJ1-2, with 9 bases matching TRBD1. The germline V gene has CDR1 SGHAT and CDR2 FQNNGV. The CDR3 runs 13 residues. Losses at the gene ends were 5 bases for V and 8 bases for J; bases not matched to a gene: 6. Here the CDR3 reads CASSRDREGGYTF. The CDR3 DNA follows: TGTGCCAGCAGCCGGGACAGGGAGGGAGGCTACACCTTC. Variable domain in full (rest from reference TRBV11-2 and TRBJ1-2): EAGVAQSPRYKIIEKRQSVAFWCNPISGHATLYWYQQILGQGPKLLIQFQNNGVVDDSQLPKDRFSAERLKGVDSTLKIQPAKLEDSAVYLCASSRDREGGYTFGSGTRLTVV.

The V call is TRBV2, the J call TRBJ1-1; D uncertain. Trimming removed 6 bases from V and 1 base from J, with 9 bases in between. Germline V gene sequence: CDR1 SNHLY, CDR2 FYNNEI. The CDR3 spans 13 residues. The CDR3 region is CASRFGGNTEAFF. CDR3 DNA sequence: TGTGCCAGCAGATTCGGAGGGAACACTGAAGCTTTCTTT.

This clone was observed a handful of times. This chain links TRBV4-2 with TRBJ2-7, with D tentatively TRBD1 (6 bases). Per the germline V gene, CDR1 is LGHNA and CDR2 is YNFKEQ. V was pared by 5 bases and J by 3 bases, with 14 bases between. CDR3 size: 14 residues. The CDR3 DNA sequence: TGTGCCAGCAGCTGGATTAGACAGGACTACGAGCAGTACTTC. Amino acids: CASSWIRQDYEQYF.

The chain joins TRBV19 to TRBJ1-2, with TRBD1 identical over 7 bases. Per the germline V gene, CDR1 is LNHDA and CDR2 is SQIVND (reference sequence). The ends lost 3 bases at V and 4 bases at J; junction bases unmatched: 5. This CDR3 comprises 14 residues. The CDR3 region has the DNA TGTGCCAGTAGTATTGGAGGGACAGTCTATGGCTACACCTTC. As protein: CASSIGGTVYGYTF.

This chain uses TRBV25-1 with TRBJ1-1, with a weak D call TRBD1 (6 bases). Germline V gene lookup returns CDR1 MGHDK and CDR2 SYGVNS. The ends were cut back, 3 bases at V and 4 bases at J, with 18 bases in the middle. The CDR3 length is 16 residues. CDR3 nucleotide sequence: TGTGCCAGCAGTGAGATGAATCAGGGGTTTGTCACTGAAGCTTTCTTT. Encoded protein: CASSEMNQGFVTEAFF.

The chain recombines TRBV10-2 with TRBJ1-5; possibly TRBD1 for D (5 bases). The CDR3 consists of 14 residues. Germline V gene lookup returns CDR1 WSHSY and CDR2 SAAADI. V was pared by 5 bases and J by 7 bases, with 15 bases between. The CDR3 is CASSRDGGVQPQHF. The CDR3 nucleotides read TGCGCCAGCAGTAGGGACGGGGGGGTACAGCCCCAGCATTTT.

This clone has just one count. The J gene is TRBJ1-2, the V gene TRBV6-6, with no clear D. Trimming pared 2 bases from V and 8 bases from J, leaving 15 bases between. Germline values: CDR1 MNHNY, CDR2 SVGAGI (reference sequence). The CDR3 length is 14 residues. CDR3 amino acids: CASSYEEGRRGYTF. Written as DNA, the CDR3 is TGTGCCAGCAGTTACGAGGAGGGAAGGCGAGGCTACACCTTC.

This clone was observed a few times. V usage is TRBV7-9 and J usage is TRBJ1-2; 8 bases agree with TRBD1. The V segment lost 3 bases and the J segment 0 bases; nucleotides outside the gene matches: 6. The CDR3 has 16 amino acids. The V gene's germline CDR1 is SEHNR and CDR2 FQNEAQ (reference sequence). This chain's CDR3 is CASSFRTGPANYGYTF. CDR3 DNA sequence: TGTGCCAGCAGCTTCAGGACAGGGCCAGCTAACTATGGCTACACCTTC.

This chain joins TRBV27 and TRBJ2-7; D is possibly TRBD1 (6 bases). Looked up from germline, CDR1 is MNHEY and CDR2 is SMNVEV (reference sequence). Trimming left V 0 bases short and J 4 bases short, with 7 bases between. The CDR3 totals 13 residues. CDR3 protein: CASSLSTGYEQYF. The CDR3 nucleotides are TGTGCCAGCAGTTTATCGACAGGTTACGAGCAGTACTTC.

The chain recombines TRBV2 with TRBJ2-2; 7 bases are a match to TRBD2. V dropped 7 bases and J dropped 7; count of bases not matched to a gene: 18. There are 17 residues in the CDR3. Per germline, CDR1 SNHLY and CDR2 FYNNEI. CDR3 nucleotide sequence: TGTGCCAGCAAGGAGAGGAGGGGAGGGAATGTTTTCGGGGAGCTGTTTTTT. It translates to CASKERRGGNVFGELFF.

The rearrangement joins TRBV27 to TRBJ2-7; the match to TRBD1 covers 8 bases. CDR1 and CDR2 from the germline V gene are MNHEY and SMNVEV (reference sequence). The CDR3 totals 13 residues. V shed 4 bases and J 7 bases; nucleotides not matched to a gene: 6. CDR3 DNA sequence: TGTGCCAGCAGTTCACAGGGGGTGGGGGAGCAGTACTTC. It is translated as CASSSQGVGEQYF.

This clone was seen a handful of times. The V gene is TRBV5-3, the J gene TRBJ2-1; 9 nucleotides agree with TRBD1. TRBV5-3 is placed among ORFs of uncertain function. CDR3 length: 15 amino acids. Trimming cost V 4 bases and J 7 bases; bases outside gene matches: 9. The CDR3 nucleotides are TGTGCCAGAAGCGACACAGGGGGCGCAGAGAATGAGCAGTTCTTC. This encodes CARSDTGGAENEQFF.

The chain links TRBV6-1 to TRBJ1-4; 8 positions match TRBD1. Germline V gene sequence: CDR1 MNHNS, CDR2 SASEGT. This CDR3 contains 15 residues. Germline trimming cut 3 bases from V and 4 bases from J; bases unmatched to any gene: 4. CDR3 residues: CASSDPGQVNEKLFF. In DNA, the CDR3 is TGTGCCAGCAGTGACCCGGGACAGGTTAATGAAAAACTGTTTTTT.